One sample yielded the 14 T cell receptor beta chains listed below, sequenced in a study of shared clonotypes between healthy human individuals. Sequencing was performed with immunoSEQ multiplex PCR; in TCRdb, only in-frame clones are kept and a portion is missing. The sample lists about 1.1 million clones, roughly 80% occurring once. The sequencing input was memory CD4+ T cells from PBMCs. This sample's subset: CD45RA-negative fraction. The receptors shown here come from a man aged 18 to 35 in good health. Some clones in this sample may be carry-over from other donors' samples.

The gene calls are TRBV19 and TRBJ2-3; 14 nucleotides match TRBD2. From germline, CDR1 is LNHDA and CDR2 SQIVND (reference sequence). The junction had 26 bases not matched to a gene; V was cut back by 7 bases and J by 2 bases. This CDR3 region has 23 residues. The CDR3 loop reads CASIQLLPGHRTSGRLHTDTQYF. The CDR3 DNA is TGTGCCAGTATCCAACTCCTACCGGGACACCGGACTAGCGGGAGGCTCCACACAGATACGCAGTATTTT.

The V call is TRBV10-2, the J call TRBJ1-4; D remains ambiguous. The CDR3 loop spans 14 amino acids. Trimming removed 6 bases from V and 3 bases from J, with 11 bases in between. CDR1 is WSHSY and CDR2 is SAAADI in the germline V gene. CDR3 protein: CASRHTASNEKLFF. The CDR3, as DNA: TGCGCCAGCAGACACACAGCCTCTAATGAAAAACTGTTTTTT.

The chain joins TRBV28 to TRBJ2-4, with TRBD1 identical over 11 bases. With 7 bases clipped from V and 1 base from J, the junction kept 12 bases outside the gene matches. Looked up from germline, CDR1 is MDHEN and CDR2 is SYDVKM. The CDR3 has 18 residues. The CDR3: CASTPGQGVLGAKNIQYF. The CDR3, as DNA: TGTGCCAGCACTCCGGGACAGGGGGTTCTCGGCGCCAAAAACATTCAGTACTTC.

This clone was counted many times. The gene calls are TRBV2 and TRBJ1-1, with 7 bases aligning to TRBD1. The CDR3 is made up of 13 amino acids. Germline V gives CDR1 SNHLY, CDR2 FYNNEI. The ends lost 6 bases at V and 10 bases at J; junction bases unmatched: 11. The CDR3 reads CASSYDRVARAFF. The CDR3 nucleotides are TGTGCCAGCAGCTACGACAGGGTGGCTCGAGCTTTCTTT.

The J gene is TRBJ2-5, the V gene TRBV11-2; 8 bases are a match to TRBD2. Per the germline V gene, CDR1 is SGHAT and CDR2 is FQNNGV. The trim removed 7 bases at V and 1 base at J, leaving 11 bases unmatched. CDR3 size: 16 residues. The CDR3 coding sequence is TGTGCCAGCACCCGGGGGTTAGCGGGATCCCAAGAGACCCAGTACTTC. Translating it yields CASTRGLAGSQETQYF. Full variable domain (rest looked up from reference TRBV11-2 and TRBJ2-5): EAGVAQSPRYKIIEKRQSVAFWCNPISGHATLYWYQQILGQGPKLLIQFQNNGVVDDSQLPKDRFSAERLKGVDSTLKIQPAKLEDSAVYLCASTRGLAGSQETQYFGPGTRLLVL.

The chain couples TRBV30 to TRBJ2-7, with 7 bases matching TRBD1. This CDR3 has 13 amino acids. V gave up 5 bases and J gave up 6 bases; unmatched junction bases: 10. CDR1 is GTSNPN, CDR2 SVGIG, per germline (reference sequence). The CDR3 protein is CAWGDRVNSEQYF. CDR3 sequence (DNA): TGTGCCTGGGGTGACAGGGTTAACTCCGAGCAGTACTTC.

Only one count was recorded for this clone. The chain combines TRBV4-3 with TRBJ2-5; the match to TRBD2 covers 7 bases. CDR3 length: 19 residues. V shed 0 bases, J shed 0 bases, and the junction held 13 bases outside the gene matches. The germline CDR1 and CDR2 sequences are LGHNA and YSLEER. The CDR3 spells CASSQEFWGASGYQETQYF. The CDR3 region has the DNA TGCGCCAGCAGCCAAGAGTTTTGGGGAGCTAGCGGCTACCAAGAGACCCAGTACTTC.

The chain joins TRBV10-3 to TRBJ2-5; 7 bases line up with TRBD2. The CDR3 length is 10 residues. J lost 13 bases, V lost 10 bases, and 9 bases had no gene match. The germline V gene encodes CDR1 ENHRY and CDR2 SYGVKD. The CDR3 DNA sequence: TGTGCCACCCCGGGGGGTTGGGGGTACTTC. Residues: CATPGGWGYF.

This rearrangement joins TRBV7-8 to TRBJ2-1, with 8 bases identical to TRBD2. V trimming: 1 base; J trimming: 4 bases; junction bases outside the gene matches: 6. The CDR3 contains 16 residues. Germline loops: CDR1 SGHVS, CDR2 FQNEAQ. This chain's CDR3 is CASSLDLQRGYNEQFF. The CDR3 DNA reads as TGTGCCAGCAGCTTAGACCTCCAGCGGGGGTACAATGAGCAGTTCTTC.

The J gene is TRBJ2-1, the V gene TRBV29-1; D is ambiguous. This CDR3 spans 12 amino acids. CDR1 is SQVTM and CDR2 is ANQGSEA in the germline V gene. Trimming removed 2 bases at V and 2 bases at J, with 4 bases between. For the CDR3, the DNA is TGCAGCGTTGAAAGAGCCTACAATGAGCAGTTCTTC. The encoded protein is CSVERAYNEQFF.

The gene calls are TRBV5-1 and TRBJ1-1, with 7 bases matching TRBD1. This CDR3 is 16 amino acids long. The junction had 13 bases not matched to a gene; V was cut back by 4 bases and J by 4 bases. In germline, CDR1 is SGHRS, CDR2 YFSETQ. The CDR3 loop is CASSAKGTGEGTEAFF. CDR3 nucleotides: TGCGCCAGCAGCGCTAAAGGAACAGGGGAAGGCACTGAAGCTTTCTTT.

The V and J genes are TRBV5-1 and TRBJ1-1, with 8 bases matching TRBD1. From germline, CDR1 is SGHRS and CDR2 YFSETQ. With V trimmed by 5 bases and J by 0 bases, 9 bases remained unmatched. This CDR3 region has 16 residues. CDR3 coding DNA: TGCGCCAGCAGGCCCGGACAGGGAGGGATGAACACTGAAGCTTTCTTT. Translated, it gives CASRPGQGGMNTEAFF.

The chain employs TRBV5-1 and TRBJ2-2; possible D gene TRBD2, 5 bases. Trimming shortened V by 1 base and J by 1 base, and 11 bases separated the two germline ends. Germline V gene data show CDR1 as SGHRS and CDR2 as YFSETQ. The CDR3 sequence is 16 residues long. The CDR3 is CASSLTPSGNTGELFF. CDR3 coding DNA: TGCGCCAGCAGCTTGACCCCCAGCGGGAACACCGGGGAGCTGTTTTTT. The variable domain in full, completed from reference TRBV5-1 and TRBJ2-2, reads KAGVTQTPRYLIKTRGQQVTLSCSPISGHRSVSWYQQTPGQGLQFLFEYFSETQRNKGNFPGRFSGRQFSNSRSEMNVSTLELGDSALYLCASSLTPSGNTGELFFGEGSRLTVL.

In DNA, the CDR3 is TGTGCCGCAGCGTGGGGAGGCCAGGCAGAGACCCAGTACTTC. Its translation is CAAAWGGQAETQYF. V and J are TRBV6-6 and TRBJ2-5; maybe TRBD2 (6 bases). V lost 11 bases, J lost 4 bases, and 20 bases lay in between. The CDR3 contains 14 residues. Germline loops: CDR1 MNHNY, CDR2 SVGAGI (reference sequence).